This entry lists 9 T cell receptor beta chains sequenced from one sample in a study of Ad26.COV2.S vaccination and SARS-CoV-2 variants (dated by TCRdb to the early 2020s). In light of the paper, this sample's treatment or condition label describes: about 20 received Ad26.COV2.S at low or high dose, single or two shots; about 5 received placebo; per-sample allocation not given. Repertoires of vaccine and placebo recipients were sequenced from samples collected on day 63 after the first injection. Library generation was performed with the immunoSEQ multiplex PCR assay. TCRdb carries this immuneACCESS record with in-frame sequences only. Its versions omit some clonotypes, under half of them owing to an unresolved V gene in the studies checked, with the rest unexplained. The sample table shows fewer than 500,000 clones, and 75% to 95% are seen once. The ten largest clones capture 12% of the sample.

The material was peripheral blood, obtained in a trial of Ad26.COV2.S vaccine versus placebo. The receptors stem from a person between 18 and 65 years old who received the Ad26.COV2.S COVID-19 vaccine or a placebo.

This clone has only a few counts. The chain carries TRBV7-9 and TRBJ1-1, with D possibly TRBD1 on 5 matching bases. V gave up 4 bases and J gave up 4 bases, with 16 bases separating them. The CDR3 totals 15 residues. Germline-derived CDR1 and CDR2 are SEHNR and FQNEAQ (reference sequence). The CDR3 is CASSYTTGGGTEAFF. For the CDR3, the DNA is TGTGCCAGCAGCTATACGACTGGGGGTGGCACTGAAGCTTTCTTT.

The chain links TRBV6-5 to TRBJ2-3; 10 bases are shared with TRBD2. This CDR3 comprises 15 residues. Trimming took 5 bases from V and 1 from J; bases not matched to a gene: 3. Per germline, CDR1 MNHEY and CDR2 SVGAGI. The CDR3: CASSRTSGRTDTQYF. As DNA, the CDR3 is TGTGCCAGCAGTCGGACTAGCGGCCGCACAGATACGCAGTATTTT.

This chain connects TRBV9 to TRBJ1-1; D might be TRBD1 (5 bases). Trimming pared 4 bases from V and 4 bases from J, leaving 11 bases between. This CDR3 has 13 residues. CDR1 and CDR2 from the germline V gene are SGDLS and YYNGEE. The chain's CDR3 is CASSLGVATEAFF. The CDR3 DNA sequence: TGTGCCAGCAGCTTAGGGGTCGCCACTGAAGCTTTCTTT. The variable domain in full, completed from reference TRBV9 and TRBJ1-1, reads DSGVTQTPKHLITATGQRVTLRCSPRSGDLSVYWYQQSLDQGLQFLIQYYNGEERAKGNILERFSAQQFPDLHSELNLSSLELGDSALYFCASSLGVATEAFFGQGTRLTVV.

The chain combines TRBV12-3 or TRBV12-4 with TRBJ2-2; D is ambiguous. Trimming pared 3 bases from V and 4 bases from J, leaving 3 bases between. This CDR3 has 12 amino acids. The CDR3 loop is CASSFVTGELFF. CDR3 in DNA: TGTGCCAGCAGTTTCGTCACCGGGGAGCTGTTTTTT.

The CDR3 sequence is CSASFLAGPETQYF. CDR3 in DNA: TGCAGTGCTAGTTTCCTAGCGGGACCAGAGACCCAGTACTTC. The chain employs TRBV20-1 and TRBJ2-5; 9 positions match TRBD2. J lost 4 bases, V lost 3 bases, and 6 bases had no gene match. CDR3 size: 14 residues. Germline V gene data show CDR1 as DFQATT and CDR2 as SNEGSKA (reference sequence).

Written as DNA, the CDR3 is TGCGCCAGCATCCCCGTAGCGGGAGGGCCATACGAGCAGTACTTC. Translating it yields CASIPVAGGPYEQYF. The chain has TRBV5-1 and TRBJ2-7; 11 bases map to TRBD2. This CDR3 has 15 amino acids. CDR1 and CDR2 from the germline V gene are SGHRS and YFSETQ. The V segment lost 6 bases and the J segment 4 bases; nucleotides outside the gene matches: 9.

CDR3 nucleotide sequence: TGTGCCAGCAGTTACCGGCACCGGGACTACACCTTC. This codes for CASSYRHRDYTF. V and J are TRBV28 and TRBJ1-2, with D unresolved. The CDR3 is 12 residues long. V dropped 4 bases and J dropped 10 bases, with 13 bases sitting between them. Germline V gene sequence: CDR1 MDHEN, CDR2 SYDVKM.

Here the CDR3 reads CASSSLTINSGANVLTF. DNA for the CDR3: TGTGCCAGCTCATCCTTGACTATCAACTCTGGGGCCAACGTCCTGACTTTC. The rearrangement uses TRBV18 and TRBJ2-6; tentative D call: TRBD2 (5 bases). Germline V gene lookup returns CDR1 KGHSH and CDR2 LQKENI. There are 17 residues in the CDR3. Between the trimmed V and J ends, which lost 5 bases and 0 bases, there was a span of 14 bases.

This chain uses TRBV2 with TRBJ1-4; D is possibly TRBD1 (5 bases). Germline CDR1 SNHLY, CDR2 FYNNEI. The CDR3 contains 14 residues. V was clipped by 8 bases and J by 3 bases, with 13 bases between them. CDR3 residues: CASAQGAANEKLFF. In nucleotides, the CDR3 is TGTGCCAGCGCCCAAGGGGCTGCTAATGAAAAACTGTTTTTT.